This TCR beta chain was recovered during a study of T cell responses to AZD1222 COVID-19 vaccine. Produced via immunoSEQ multiplex PCR; TCRdb's table is partial and in-frame only. The profile shows 160,000 or so clones, roughly 90% of them singletons. Comments on this clone: No antigen is known for it.

The junction had 4 bases not matched to a gene; V was cut back by 3 bases and J by 7 bases. This CDR3 is built from 14 residues. Germline-derived CDR1 and CDR2 are MNHNS and SASEGT. Study-wide results and caveats: Scientists sampled the repertoires only once the peak T cell response had passed. Recipients of two AZD1222 doses showed rising Spike-specific TCR breadth and depth.

This clonotype was sampled from an adult who received the AZD1222 COVID-19 vaccine. Sample: peripheral blood, taken 28 days after the second AZD1222 dose. This chain uses TRBV6-1 with TRBJ1-4; 8 bases align to TRBD1. The CDR3 loop is CASSELTGVEKLFF. In DNA, the CDR3 is TGTGCCAGCAGTGAGTTGACAGGGGTTGAAAAACTGTTTTTT.